One and the same sample provided the 17 T cell receptor beta chains below, sequenced in a study of spatial heterogeneity in lung cancer. The sample's time point: sample taken at primary tumor resection. Sequencing of whole RNA from tumor, nontumor lung or frozen PBMC involved no sorting. In TCRdb, the 5' RACE reads were re-called with MiXCR into one record per CDR3 protein. This table has 7,500 to 9,500 distinct CDR3 sequences, 7% to 9.5% appearing once. Sequences were derived from PBMCs, sampled at surgery. Every receptor here comes from a female donor with early-stage non-small cell lung cancer.

The chain uses TRBV24-1 and TRBJ2-7, with 7 bases that match TRBD1. This CDR3 contains 14 residues. CDR1 and CDR2 from the germline V gene are KGHDR and SFDVKD. The V gene end was trimmed by 5 bases and the J gene end by 4 bases; junction bases not matched to a gene: 7. CDR3: CATSATGVPYEQYF. DNA for the CDR3: TGTGCCACCAGTGCCACAGGGGTACCTTACGAGCAGTACTTC.

This clonotype was detected many times. The chain recombines TRBV4-2 with TRBJ2-7, with D possibly matching TRBD2 (6 bases). Germline V gene data show CDR1 as LGHNA and CDR2 as YNFKEQ. There are 17 residues in the CDR3. Trimming removed 1 base at V and 3 bases at J, with 19 bases between. The CDR3 DNA reads as TGTGCCAGCAGCCAAGGCCTCAGTGGCGGGGCCAGCTACGAGCAGTACTTC. It specifies CASSQGLSGGASYEQYF.

There are many counts of this clonotype. The V call is TRBV7-8, the J call TRBJ1-6, with no clear D. The CDR3 totals 17 residues. Trimming removed 5 bases at V and 7 bases at J, with 21 bases between. The germline CDR1 and CDR2 sequences are SGHVS and FQNEAQ. The CDR3 DNA sequence: TGTGCCAGCAGCCCCGAGCGCTTAAGGGTCCCGAATTCACCCCTCCACTTT. This translates into CASSPERLRVPNSPLHF.

The table lists this clonotype with many counts. The chain combines TRBV6-1 with TRBJ2-5; 7 positions match TRBD1. Germline V gene sequence: CDR1 MNHNS, CDR2 SASEGT. The CDR3 is made up of 17 amino acids. The V segment lost 4 bases and the J segment 5 bases; nucleotides outside the gene matches: 16. The CDR3 loop is CASSARTGEPASETQYF. CDR3 DNA sequence: TGTGCCAGCAGTGCCAGGACAGGAGAGCCCGCTTCCGAGACCCAGTACTTC.

This clonotype turned up a few times. The genes are TRBV6-2 or TRBV6-3 and TRBJ2-7, with 11 bases that match TRBD2. Germline V gives CDR1 MNHEY, CDR2 SVGEGT. The V segment lost 4 bases and the J segment 0 bases; nucleotides outside the gene matches: 2. This CDR3 contains 15 residues. In nucleotides, the CDR3 is TGTGCCAGCAGTTTGGGACTAGCGGTCTCCTACGAGCAGTACTTC. Its protein product is CASSLGLAVSYEQYF.

The chain couples TRBV30 to TRBJ2-4; tentative D call: TRBD2 (5 bases). CDR1 is GTSNPN and CDR2 is SVGIG in the germline V gene (reference sequence). This CDR3 contains 14 residues. V gave up 0 bases and J gave up 0 bases, with 6 bases separating them. The DNA for the CDR3 is TGTGCCTGGAGTGTAGGACTAGCCAAAAACATTCAGTACTTC. Amino acid sequence: CAWSVGLAKNIQYF.

This clonotype was recorded at least ten times. This sequence joins TRBV11-2 and TRBJ2-7, with TRBD2 as a possible D gene (5 bases). The CDR3 extends over 13 amino acids. Per germline, CDR1 SGHAT and CDR2 FQNNGV. V dropped 2 bases and J dropped 7 bases, with 12 bases sitting between them. In DNA form, the CDR3 reads TGTGCCAGCAGCTTATTGCGGGTCGGGGAGCAGTACTTC. The encoded protein is CASSLLRVGEQYF.

At least ten counts were recorded for this clonotype. The gene calls are TRBV7-9 and TRBJ2-1; 10 bases map to TRBD1. V lost 2 bases, J lost 2 bases, and 12 bases stayed unmatched. CDR3 size: 19 residues. Germline CDR1 SEHNR, CDR2 FQNEAQ (reference sequence). The CDR3 reads CASSLRPSTGGLTYNEQFF. In DNA form, the CDR3 reads TGTGCCAGCAGCTTACGTCCCTCGACAGGGGGCCTGACCTACAATGAGCAGTTCTTC.

At least ten counts were recorded for this clonotype. The rearrangement joins TRBV6-5 to TRBJ2-2; tentative D call: TRBD1 (5 bases). The V gene lost 1 base and the J gene lost 1 base, with 7 bases spanning the gap. CDR1 is MNHEY and CDR2 is SVGAGI in the germline V gene. This CDR3 comprises 15 residues. The CDR3 region has the DNA TGTGCCAGCAGTTACTTAGACAGGAACACCGGGGAGCTGTTTTTT. Its translation: CASSYLDRNTGELFF.

This clonotype was detected many times. J is TRBJ2-3 and V is TRBV7-2, with D perhaps TRBD1 (5 bases). The CDR3 is 12 residues long. V lost 5 bases and J lost 10, with 13 bases in between. CDR1 and CDR2 (germline): SGHTA, FQGNSA. In nucleotides, the CDR3 is TGTGCCAGCAGCGTCCCTAGGGGTGCGCAGTATTTT. Amino acids: CASSVPRGAQYF.

This clonotype is labeled medium-sized. The V call is TRBV5-6, the J call TRBJ2-4; perhaps TRBD2 as D (6 bases). The V gene lost 4 bases and the J gene lost 8 bases, with 16 bases spanning the gap. Germline V lookup: CDR1 SGHDT, CDR2 YYEEEE. The CDR3 has 14 residues. The CDR3 reads CASSPWEVVDIQYF. The DNA for the CDR3 is TGTGCCAGCAGCCCCTGGGAGGTTGTGGACATTCAGTACTTC. The complete variable domain, with remaining parts taken from reference TRBV5-6 and TRBJ2-4, reads DAGVTQSPTHLIKTRGQQVTLRCSPKSGHDTVSWYQQALGQGPQFIFQYYEEEERQRGNFPDRFSGHQFPNYSSELNVNALLLGDSALYLCASSPWEVVDIQYFGAGTRLSVL.

By share, this clonotype counts as medium-sized. This rearrangement joins TRBV29-1 to TRBJ1-2; D gene ambiguous. Germline V gene data show CDR1 as SQVTM and CDR2 as ANQGSEA. V was cut by 0 bases and J by 5 bases, with 13 bases left in between. The CDR3 loop spans 14 amino acids. The CDR3 DNA is TGCAGCGTTGAAGAGAGTACCCAAGGGTATGGCTACACCTTC. This codes for CSVEESTQGYGYTF. The full variable domain, completed using reference TRBV29-1 and TRBJ1-2, is SAVISQKPSRDICQRGTSLTIQCQVDSQVTMMFWYRQQPGQSLTLIATANQGSEATYESGFVIDKFPISRPNLTFSTLTVSNMSPEDSSIYLCSVEESTQGYGYTFGSGTRLTVV.

This clonotype showed up many times. The chain uses TRBV7-9 and TRBJ1-4; a weak D match, TRBD1 (6 bases). The CDR3 has 16 residues. CDR1 and CDR2 (germline): SEHNR, FQNEAQ (reference sequence). V was clipped by 5 bases and J by 8 bases, with 21 bases between them. The CDR3 coding sequence is TGTGCCAGCAGCCTAGGAACACAGGGAGAACGCGAAAAACTGTTTTTT. It yields the protein CASSLGTQGEREKLFF.

This clonotype qualifies as medium-sized. The rearrangement joins TRBV18 to TRBJ1-5; the D gene is possibly TRBD1 (5 bases). Trimming removed 6 bases from V and 4 bases from J, with 13 bases in between. The germline gives CDR1 KGHSH, CDR2 LQKENI. The length of the CDR3 is 14 residues. CDR3 protein: CASSGQGTNQPQHF. The CDR3 region has the DNA TGTGCCAGCTCGGGCCAGGGAACTAATCAGCCCCAGCATTTT. Full variable domain (outside the CDR3, taken from reference TRBV18 and TRBJ1-5): NAGVMQNPRHLVRRRGQEARLRCSPMKGHSHVYWYRQLPEEGLKFMVYLQKENIIDESGMPKERFSAEFPKEGPSILRIQQVVRGDSAAYFCASSGQGTNQPQHFGDGTRLSIL.

This clonotype showed up many times. The chain recombines TRBV5-1 with TRBJ2-3, with 8 bases aligning to TRBD2. This CDR3 is 16 amino acids long. Germline CDR1 SGHRS, CDR2 YFSETQ. The junction had 8 bases not matched to a gene; V was cut back by 0 bases and J by 5 bases. CDR3 DNA: TGCGCCAGCAGCTTGGGAGCGGGGGCGTTCCGAGATACGCAGTATTTT. This codes for CASSLGAGAFRDTQYF. Filled out from reference TRBV5-1 and TRBJ2-3, the complete variable domain reads KAGVTQTPRYLIKTRGQQVTLSCSPISGHRSVSWYQQTPGQGLQFLFEYFSETQRNKGNFPGRFSGRQFSNSRSEMNVSTLELGDSALYLCASSLGAGAFRDTQYFGPGTRLTVL.

This clonotype was seen ten or more times. The chain has TRBV5-1 and TRBJ2-7; TRBD1 agrees at 7 bases. The CDR3 is 15 residues long. Unmatched junction bases numbered 8, after V lost 4 bases and J lost 1 base. Germline CDR1 is SGHRS and CDR2 is YFSETQ. The CDR3 DNA follows: TGCGCCAGCAGCCCTGGACAGGCTCGATCCTACGAGCAGTACTTC. Protein sequence: CASSPGQARSYEQYF.

This clonotype was seen at least ten times. This chain links TRBV3-1 with TRBJ2-1, with 7 bases identical to TRBD2. The CDR3 is 16 amino acids. The V gene end was trimmed by 1 base and the J gene end by 4 bases; junction bases not matched to a gene: 7. Germline V CDR1 and CDR2: LGHDT, YNNKEL (reference sequence). The CDR3: CASSQGSTGGYNEQFF. The CDR3 nucleotides are TGTGCCAGCAGCCAAGGGTCGACGGGGGGTTACAATGAGCAGTTCTTC.